This TCR beta chain was found in a study of T-cell reconstitution after alpha-beta-depleted transplantation in children. Germline CDR1 DFQATT, CDR2 SNEGSKA (reference sequence). The CDR3 consists of 16 residues. With V trimmed by 3 bases and J by 2 bases, 7 bases remained unmatched. The sample holds a few counts of this clonotype. During its preparation, the TCRbeta library received unique molecular identifiers. TCRdb re-called the PCR reads with MiXCR, one entry per CDR3 protein. The sample lists 450,000 to 600,000 distinct CDR3 sequences; less than 35% were seen once. The source material was PBMCs from the stem cell graft donor, sampled from the stem cell graft. This sequence originates from a human donor who donated a stem cell graft to a child with aplastic anemia. The gene calls are TRBV20-1 and TRBJ2-3; 11 positions agree with TRBD2. The CDR3 DNA reads TGCAGTGCTAGCTCCGGGACTAGCGGACCCACAGATACGCAGTATTTT. It yields the protein CSASSGTSGPTDTQYF.